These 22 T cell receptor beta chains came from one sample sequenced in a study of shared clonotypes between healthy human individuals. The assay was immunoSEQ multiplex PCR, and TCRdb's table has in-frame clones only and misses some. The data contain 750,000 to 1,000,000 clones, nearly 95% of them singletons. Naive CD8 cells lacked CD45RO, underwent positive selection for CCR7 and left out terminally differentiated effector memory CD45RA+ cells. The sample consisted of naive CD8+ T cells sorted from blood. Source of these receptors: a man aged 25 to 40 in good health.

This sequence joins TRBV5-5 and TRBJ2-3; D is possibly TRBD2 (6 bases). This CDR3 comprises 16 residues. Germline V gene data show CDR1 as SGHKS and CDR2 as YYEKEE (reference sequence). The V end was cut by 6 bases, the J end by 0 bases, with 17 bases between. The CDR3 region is CASNYLWGDSTDTQYF. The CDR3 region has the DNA TGTGCCAGCAACTATTTATGGGGGGACAGCACAGATACGCAGTATTTT.

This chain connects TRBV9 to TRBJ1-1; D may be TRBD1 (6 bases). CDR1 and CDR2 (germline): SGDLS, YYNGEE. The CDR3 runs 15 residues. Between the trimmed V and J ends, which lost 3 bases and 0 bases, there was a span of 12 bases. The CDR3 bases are TGTGCCAGCAGCGGGAGGGGGACAATGAACACTGAAGCTTTCTTT. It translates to CASSGRGTMNTEAFF.

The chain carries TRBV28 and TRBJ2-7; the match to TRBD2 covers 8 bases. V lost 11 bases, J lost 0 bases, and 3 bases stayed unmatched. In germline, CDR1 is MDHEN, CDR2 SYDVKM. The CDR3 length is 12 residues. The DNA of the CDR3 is TGTGCCGTAGCGGGAAACTCCTACGAGCAGTACTTC. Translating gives CAVAGNSYEQYF.

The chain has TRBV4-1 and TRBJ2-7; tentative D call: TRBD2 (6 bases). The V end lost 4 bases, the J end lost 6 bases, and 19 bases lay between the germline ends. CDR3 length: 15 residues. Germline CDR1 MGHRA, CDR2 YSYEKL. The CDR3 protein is CASSPRDLSGTEQYF. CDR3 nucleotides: TGCGCCAGCAGCCCGCGAGACCTTAGCGGAACCGAGCAGTACTTC.

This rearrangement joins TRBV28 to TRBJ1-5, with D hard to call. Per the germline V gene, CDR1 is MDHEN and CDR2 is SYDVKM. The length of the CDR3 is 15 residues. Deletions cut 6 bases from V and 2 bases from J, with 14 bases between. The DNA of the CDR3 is TGTGCCAGCAGCCCTCTGGACCGTGGCAATCAGCCCCAGCATTTT. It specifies CASSPLDRGNQPQHF.

In DNA, the CDR3 is TGTGCCAGTAGTATTGTTGGGCTAGCAGGAGCAGGGGAGACCCAGTACTTC. Its protein is CASSIVGLAGAGETQYF. The chain recombines TRBV19 with TRBJ2-5, with D perhaps TRBD1 or TRBD2 (5 bases each). Trimming cost V 3 bases and J 5 bases, with 22 bases left between them. This CDR3 is built from 17 residues. Germline CDR1 and CDR2: LNHDA and SQIVND (reference sequence).

The CDR3 DNA sequence: TGTGCCAGCAGCGTAGACGGTGTAAATACGCAGTATTTT. It is translated as CASSVDGVNTQYF. This chain links TRBV9 with TRBJ2-3, with no clear D. V lost 0 bases and J 7 bases, leaving 9 bases between the germline ends. Germline V CDR1 and CDR2: SGDLS, YYNGEE. The CDR3 length is 13 residues.

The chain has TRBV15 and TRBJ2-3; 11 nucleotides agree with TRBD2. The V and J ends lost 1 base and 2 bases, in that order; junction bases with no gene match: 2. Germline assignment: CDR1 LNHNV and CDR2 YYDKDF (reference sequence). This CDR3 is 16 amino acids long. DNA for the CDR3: TGTGCCACCAGCAGAGTAGCGGGAGGGGACACAGATACGCAGTATTTT. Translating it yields CATSRVAGGDTDTQYF.

Here the CDR3 DNA reads TGTGCCAGCAGCTTCGGGACTACCCCGTACCAAGAGACCCAGTACTTC. Amino acid sequence: CASSFGTTPYQETQYF. The chain employs TRBV7-2 and TRBJ2-5; 7 bases align to TRBD2. The junction had 7 bases not matched to a gene; V was cut back by 3 bases and J by 0 bases. Germline CDR1 reads SGHTA; CDR2 reads FQGNSA. The CDR3 loop spans 16 amino acids.

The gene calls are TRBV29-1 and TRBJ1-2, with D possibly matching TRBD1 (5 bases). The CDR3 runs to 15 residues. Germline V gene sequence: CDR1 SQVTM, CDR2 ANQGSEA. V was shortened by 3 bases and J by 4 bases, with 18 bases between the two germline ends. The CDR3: CSVEMPRGSSYGYTF. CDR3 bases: TGCAGCGTTGAGATGCCAAGGGGCAGTTCCTATGGCTACACCTTC.

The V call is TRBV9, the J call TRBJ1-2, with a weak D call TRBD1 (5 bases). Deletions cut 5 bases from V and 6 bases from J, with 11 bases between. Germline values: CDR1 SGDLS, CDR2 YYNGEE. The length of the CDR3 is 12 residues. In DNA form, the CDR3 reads TGTGCCAGCAGGGATGGGACGGATGGCTACACCTTC. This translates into CASRDGTDGYTF.

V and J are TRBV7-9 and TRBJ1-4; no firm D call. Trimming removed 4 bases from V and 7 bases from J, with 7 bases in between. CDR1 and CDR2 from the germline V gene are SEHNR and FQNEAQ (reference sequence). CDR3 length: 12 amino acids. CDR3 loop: CASSSATEKLFF. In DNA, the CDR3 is TGTGCCAGCAGCTCCGCGACTGAAAAACTGTTTTTT.

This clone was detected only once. As DNA, the CDR3 is TGTGCCAGCAGCCCGAGACTCCTGGGCAATGAGCAGTTCTTC. Protein: CASSPRLLGNEQFF. V and J are TRBV7-6 and TRBJ2-1; D is undetermined. In germline, CDR1 is SGHVS, CDR2 FNYEAQ. The CDR3 is made up of 14 amino acids. Trimming shortened V by 5 bases and J by 6 bases, and 14 bases separated the two germline ends.

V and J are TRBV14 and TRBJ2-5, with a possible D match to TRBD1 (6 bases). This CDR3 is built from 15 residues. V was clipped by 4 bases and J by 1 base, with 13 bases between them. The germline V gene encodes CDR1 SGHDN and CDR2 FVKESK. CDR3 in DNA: TGTGCCAGCAGCCGGGACAACGGGGTCCAAGAGACCCAGTACTTC. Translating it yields CASSRDNGVQETQYF.

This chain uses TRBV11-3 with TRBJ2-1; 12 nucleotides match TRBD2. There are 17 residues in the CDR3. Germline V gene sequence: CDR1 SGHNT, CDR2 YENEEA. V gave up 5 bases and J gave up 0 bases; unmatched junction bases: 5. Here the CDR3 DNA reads TGTGCCAGCAGCCCGCCGGGACTAGCGGGCTCCTACAATGAGCAGTTCTTC. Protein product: CASSPPGLAGSYNEQFF.

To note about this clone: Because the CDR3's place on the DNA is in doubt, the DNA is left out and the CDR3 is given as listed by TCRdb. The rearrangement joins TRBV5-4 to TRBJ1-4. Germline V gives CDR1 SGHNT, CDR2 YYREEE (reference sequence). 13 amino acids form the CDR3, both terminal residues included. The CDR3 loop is CASSTSSGEKLFF.

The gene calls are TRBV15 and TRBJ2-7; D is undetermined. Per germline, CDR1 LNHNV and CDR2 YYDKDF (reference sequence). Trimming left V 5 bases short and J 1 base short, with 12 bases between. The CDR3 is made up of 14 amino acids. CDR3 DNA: TGTGCCACCAGCCTAGAGGCCCGGTCCTACGAGCAGTACTTC. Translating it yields CATSLEARSYEQYF.

The CDR3 is CASKEFRVEVQETQYF. The CDR3 DNA reads TGTGCCAGCAAGGAGTTTAGGGTCGAGGTCCAAGAGACCCAGTACTTC. V and J are TRBV2 and TRBJ2-5; D remains unclear. CDR3 length: 16 amino acids. V was cut by 7 bases and J by 1 base, with 19 bases left in between. Looked up from germline, CDR1 is SNHLY and CDR2 is FYNNEI. The whole variable domain, filled in from reference TRBV2 and TRBJ2-5, reads EPEVTQTPSHQVTQMGQEVILRCVPISNHLYFYWYRQILGQKVEFLVSFYNNEISEKSEIFDDQFSVERPDGSNFTLKIRSTKLEDSAMYFCASKEFRVEVQETQYFGPGTRLLVL.

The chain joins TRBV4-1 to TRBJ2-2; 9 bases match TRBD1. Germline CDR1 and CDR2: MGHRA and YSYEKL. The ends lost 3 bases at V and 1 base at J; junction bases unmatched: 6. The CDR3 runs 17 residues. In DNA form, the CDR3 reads TGCGCCAGCAGCCATAATGTGGGACAGGGGAACACCGGGGAGCTGTTTTTT. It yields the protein CASSHNVGQGNTGELFF.

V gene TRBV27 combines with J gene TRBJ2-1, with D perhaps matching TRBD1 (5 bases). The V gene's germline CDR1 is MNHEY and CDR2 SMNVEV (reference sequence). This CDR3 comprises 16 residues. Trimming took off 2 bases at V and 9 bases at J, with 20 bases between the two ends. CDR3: CASSLMGWSSGAEQFF. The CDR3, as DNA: TGTGCCAGCAGTTTAATGGGATGGTCTTCTGGGGCTGAGCAGTTCTTC.

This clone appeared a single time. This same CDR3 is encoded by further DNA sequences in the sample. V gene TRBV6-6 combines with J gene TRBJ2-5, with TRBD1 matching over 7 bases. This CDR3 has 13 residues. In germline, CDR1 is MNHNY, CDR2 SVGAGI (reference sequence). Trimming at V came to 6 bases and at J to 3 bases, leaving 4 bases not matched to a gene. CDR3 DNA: TGTGCCAGCAGCTACGGGACAGAAGAGACCCAGTACTTC. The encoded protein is CASSYGTEETQYF.

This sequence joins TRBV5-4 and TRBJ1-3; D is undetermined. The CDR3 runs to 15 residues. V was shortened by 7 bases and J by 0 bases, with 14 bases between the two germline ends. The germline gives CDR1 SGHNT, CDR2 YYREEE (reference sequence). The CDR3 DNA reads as TGTGCCAGCCGATCGTGGGGTTCCTCTGGAAACACCATATATTTT. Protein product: CASRSWGSSGNTIYF.